The next 27 T cell receptor beta chains were all read from a single sample in a study of blood T cell repertoires in COVID-19 (dated by TCRdb to the early 2020s). The library was made by the immunoSEQ multiplex PCR assay. Drawn from immuneACCESS, this table holds only the in-frame rearrangements with V and J called that TCRdb kept. Clones are partly lost; checked studies trace under half to an unresolved V gene and leave the rest unexplained. Within this sample are 200,000 to 250,000 clones, with 75% to 90% of them counted one time only. The ten largest clones capture 4.5% to 5.5% of the sample. Specimen: peripheral blood. The receptor set was obtained from a human donor in a cohort sampled during active COVID-19.

The V call is TRBV3-1 (or the pseudogene TRBV3-2), the J call TRBJ2-1; 7 bases are shared with TRBD2. The CDR3 has 15 residues. Germline lookup yields CDR1 LGHDT and CDR2 YNNKEL (reference sequence). J lost 4 bases, V lost 5 bases, and 8 bases had no gene match. This chain's CDR3 is CASSKGLAAYNEQFF. In DNA form, the CDR3 reads TGTGCCAGCAGCAAGGGGCTAGCGGCTTACAATGAGCAGTTCTTC.

This clone was found a few times. The V call is TRBV27, the J call TRBJ2-7; D may be TRBD2 (6 bases). Trimming left V 0 bases short and J 4 bases short, with 16 bases between. This CDR3 is built from 16 residues. Per germline, CDR1 MNHEY and CDR2 SMNVEV (reference sequence). This CDR3 reads CASSLSETSYLYEQYF. The CDR3 DNA is TGTGCCAGCAGTTTATCGGAGACTAGTTACCTATACGAGCAGTACTTC.

The genes are TRBV7-9 and TRBJ2-5; no definite D call. The V end was cut by 1 base, the J end by 1 base, with 10 bases between. CDR3 length: 15 amino acids. Germline V gene lookup returns CDR1 SEHNR and CDR2 FQNEAQ (reference sequence). Here the CDR3 reads CASSLGQRLQETQYF. CDR3 DNA: TGTGCCAGCAGCTTAGGTCAGAGGCTCCAAGAGACCCAGTACTTC.

The gene calls are TRBV5-6 and TRBJ1-3; D not resolved. Trimming took off 0 bases at V and 4 bases at J, with 8 bases between the two ends. Germline V gene sequence: CDR1 SGHDT, CDR2 YYEEEE. This CDR3 has 14 amino acids. In DNA, the CDR3 is TGTGCCAGCAGCTTGGGGAGCTCGGGAAACACCATATATTTT. As protein: CASSLGSSGNTIYF.

This sequence joins TRBV20-1 and TRBJ1-1; 12 bases match TRBD1. The CDR3 extends over 15 amino acids. The germline CDR1 and CDR2 sequences are DFQATT and SNEGSKA (reference sequence). V trimming: 3 bases; J trimming: 5 bases; junction bases outside the gene matches: 7. CDR3: CSASWDRGRWTEAFF. The CDR3 nucleotides are TGCAGTGCTAGTTGGGACAGGGGGCGGTGGACTGAAGCTTTCTTT.

Only one count was recorded for this clone. The J gene is TRBJ2-1, the V gene TRBV15, with 7 bases aligning to TRBD1. The CDR3 contains 15 residues. Germline assignment: CDR1 LNHNV and CDR2 YYDKDF (reference sequence). The J segment lost 8 bases and the V segment lost 5 bases, leaving 12 bases of the junction unmatched. DNA for the CDR3: TGTGCCACCAGCCTGATCGGACTCCAGGGGGATGAGCAGTTCTTC. Residues: CATSLIGLQGDEQFF. The full variable domain, completed using reference TRBV15 and TRBJ2-1, is DAMVIQNPRYQVTQFGKPVTLSCSQTLNHNVMYWYQQKSSQAPKLLFHYYDKDFNNEADTPDNFQSRRPNTSFCFLDIRSPGLGDTAMYLCATSLIGLQGDEQFFGPGTRLTVL.

Concerning this clone itself: At the DNA level, this CDR3 is encoded by other sequences in the same sample as well. CDR3 sequence: CASSLGGGEQYF. The CDR3 DNA reads as TGTGCCAGCAGCTTAGGAGGGGGCGAGCAGTACTTC. The chain employs TRBV11-2 and TRBJ2-7, with a possible D match to TRBD1 (6 bases). V lost 1 base and J 6 bases, leaving 7 bases between the germline ends. CDR3 length: 12 amino acids. Germline lookup yields CDR1 SGHAT and CDR2 FQNNGV.

This clone was observed at least ten times. The genes are TRBV2 and TRBJ1-1; D is uncertain. In germline, CDR1 is SNHLY, CDR2 FYNNEI. The germline V and J ends were trimmed by 4 bases and 6 bases, with 15 bases remaining between them. This CDR3 has 14 residues. The CDR3 coding sequence is TGTGCCAGCAGTGTTTACAGTTATCGCCCTGAAGCTTTCTTT. This translates into CASSVYSYRPEAFF.

This clone was observed a few times. V gene TRBV7-2 combines with J gene TRBJ2-1; 14 bases are a match to TRBD2. The germline CDR1 and CDR2 sequences are SGHTA and FQGNSA. V was pared by 3 bases and J by 10 bases, with 5 bases of the junction left unmatched. The length of the CDR3 is 15 residues. CDR3 protein: CASSLTSGRAWEQFF. The CDR3 region has the DNA TGTGCCAGCAGCTTGACTAGCGGGAGGGCCTGGGAGCAGTTCTTC.

The chain has TRBV7-2 and TRBJ2-3; tentative D call: TRBD1 (7 bases). This CDR3 comprises 15 residues. V was pared by 4 bases and J by 4 bases, with 15 bases between. Germline CDR1 SGHTA, CDR2 FQGNSA. DNA for the CDR3: TGTGCCAGCAGCTGGGCGGGCAGGGGGGCAGATACGCAGTATTTT. Its protein is CASSWAGRGADTQYF.

The chain combines TRBV24-1 with TRBJ2-5; possible D gene TRBD1, 6 bases. Per the germline V gene, CDR1 is KGHDR and CDR2 is SFDVKD. Trimming shortened V by 5 bases and J by 4 bases, and 13 bases separated the two germline ends. This CDR3 comprises 14 residues. The CDR3: CATSGAGAGETQYF. CDR3 coding DNA: TGTGCCACCAGTGGAGCAGGGGCCGGAGAGACCCAGTACTTC.

The genes are TRBV4-1 and TRBJ1-4; 12 nucleotides line up with TRBD1. Losses at the gene ends were 3 bases for V and 4 bases for J; bases not matched to a gene: 3. Germline V gives CDR1 MGHRA, CDR2 YSYEKL. This CDR3 has 16 residues. The CDR3 here is CASSHGTGGNNEKLFF. DNA of the CDR3: TGCGCCAGCAGCCATGGGACAGGGGGCAATAATGAAAAACTGTTTTTT.

In regard to this clone: One junction end disagrees with the germline gene, perhaps due to a read error. The chain has TRBV7-2 and TRBJ1-1, with D possibly TRBD1 on 6 matching bases. CDR1 SGHTA and CDR2 FQGNSA come from the germline V gene. The CDR3 covers 12 residues. The CDR3 nucleotides read TGTGCCAGCAGCCTTCAACAGGGAAGGGGTTCCTTT. Its protein is CASSLQQGRGSF.

The CDR3 DNA is TGTGCCAGCAGTTTTGCTGGACTCAGTGAAGCTTTCTTT. Residues: CASSFAGLSEAFF. V and J are TRBV27 and TRBJ1-1, with D hard to call. Trimming stripped 3 bases from V and 7 bases from J, with 12 bases between. The CDR3 loop spans 13 amino acids. CDR1 MNHEY and CDR2 SMNVEV come from the germline V gene (reference sequence).

This sequence joins TRBV21-1 and TRBJ1-1. TRBV21-1 is an annotated pseudogene. The CDR3 totals 15 residues. For the CDR3, the DNA is TGTGCCACTCTTATTCCGGGACGCGGGGTCACTGAAGCTTTCTTT. Its translation is CATLIPGRGVTEAFF.

This sequence joins TRBV6-6 and TRBJ2-7, with TRBD2 as a possible D gene (5 bases). The germline V gene has CDR1 MNHNY and CDR2 SVGAGI (reference sequence). The germline V and J ends were trimmed by 5 bases and 6 bases, with 14 bases remaining between them. This CDR3 is built from 13 residues. The CDR3 loop reads CASSRYTEGEQYF. For the CDR3, the DNA is TGTGCCAGCAGTCGATACACAGAGGGCGAGCAGTACTTC.

The chain has TRBV5-1 and TRBJ2-6; D gene uncertain. Germline values: CDR1 SGHRS, CDR2 YFSETQ. This CDR3 comprises 16 residues. Trimming cost V 0 bases and J 0 bases, with 7 bases left between them. The CDR3 region has the DNA TGCGCCAGCAGCTTGGTTCCTAGCTCTGGGGCCAACGTCCTGACTTTC. It is translated as CASSLVPSSGANVLTF. The whole variable domain, filled in from reference TRBV5-1 and TRBJ2-6, reads KAGVTQTPRYLIKTRGQQVTLSCSPISGHRSVSWYQQTPGQGLQFLFEYFSETQRNKGNFPGRFSGRQFSNSRSEMNVSTLELGDSALYLCASSLVPSSGANVLTFGAGSRLTVL.

The DNA for the CDR3 is TGTGCCAGCTCACCTGGGACAGGGGTAGGAGAGACCCAGTACTTC. It yields the protein CASSPGTGVGETQYF. V is TRBV18 and J is TRBJ2-5; 10 positions match TRBD1. Losses at the gene ends were 3 bases for V and 4 bases for J; bases not matched to a gene: 5. The CDR3 is 15 residues long. CDR1 and CDR2 (germline): KGHSH, LQKENI.

CDR3 in DNA: TGCGCCAGCAGCTTGGGACAGCCGAACACTGAAGCTTTCTTT. The encoded protein is CASSLGQPNTEAFF. The chain joins TRBV5-1 to TRBJ1-1, with D possibly TRBD1 on 5 matching bases. Germline-derived CDR1 and CDR2 are SGHRS and YFSETQ. V was trimmed by 0 bases and J by 1 base, leaving 7 bases between them. The CDR3 is 14 amino acids.

This chain links TRBV12-3 or TRBV12-4 with TRBJ1-2, with 11 bases fitting TRBD1. V dropped 5 bases and J dropped 8; count of bases not matched to a gene: 4. There are 13 residues in the CDR3. CDR3 DNA sequence: TGTGCCAGCAGTGGACAGGGGGCAATAGGCTACACCTTC. Translated, it gives CASSGQGAIGYTF.

The CDR3 bases are TGCGCCAGCAGCTCTCCCAGGGACAGGTCCATCCGGAGGGCCAACGTCCTGACTTTC. It codes for CASSSPRDRSIRRANVLTF. The V gene is TRBV4-1, the J gene TRBJ2-6, with 8 bases that match TRBD1. The CDR3 spans 19 residues. Germline V gives CDR1 MGHRA, CDR2 YSYEKL. Trimming cost V 5 bases and J 5 bases; bases outside gene matches: 17.

The chain employs TRBV12-3 or TRBV12-4 and TRBJ1-4; no firm D call. CDR3 length: 13 amino acids. V shed 7 bases and J shed 8 bases, with 14 bases lying between them. CDR3 nucleotides: TGTGCCAGCACACAAGGAAACGGGGAAAAACTGTTTTTT. Protein sequence: CASTQGNGEKLFF.

This clone was seen only a few times. V gene TRBV15 combines with J gene TRBJ2-7; TRBD1 agrees at 8 bases. The germline CDR1 and CDR2 sequences are LNHNV and YYDKDF (reference sequence). The CDR3 totals 13 residues. Germline trimming cut 0 bases from V and 5 bases from J; bases unmatched to any gene: 0. CDR3 DNA: TGTGCCACCAGCAGAGACAGGGGGCACGAGCAGTACTTC. This sequence encodes CATSRDRGHEQYF.

This chain uses TRBV27 with TRBJ2-1; 11 nucleotides agree with TRBD2. The CDR3 is 16 residues long. CDR1 and CDR2 from the germline V gene are MNHEY and SMNVEV (reference sequence). Germline trimming cut 5 bases from V and 2 bases from J; bases unmatched to any gene: 5. CDR3 bases: TGTGCCAGCAGTGCCCTAGCGGGAGGCACCTACAATGAGCAGTTCTTC. Translation: CASSALAGGTYNEQFF.

The chain joins TRBV2 to TRBJ2-5; no definite D call. This CDR3 has 12 amino acids. Trimming pared 5 bases from V and 3 bases from J, leaving 7 bases between. From germline, CDR1 is SNHLY and CDR2 FYNNEI. The CDR3 coding sequence is TGTGCCAGCAGTACCACAGAAGAGACCCAGTACTTC. This codes for CASSTTEETQYF.

By share, this clone counts as medium-sized. This sequence joins TRBV6-5 and TRBJ2-7, with a weak D call TRBD1 (6 bases). Trimming pared 2 bases from V and 2 bases from J, leaving 7 bases between. The CDR3 is 13 amino acids. Germline assignment: CDR1 MNHEY and CDR2 SVGAGI. CDR3 protein: CASSYEGAYEQYF. The CDR3 nucleotides are TGTGCCAGCAGTTACGAGGGGGCCTACGAGCAGTACTTC.

This chain uses TRBV11-1 with TRBJ2-1; TRBD2 agrees at 8 bases. The CDR3 contains 14 residues. CDR1 is SGHAT and CDR2 is FQDESV in the germline V gene (reference sequence). The V and J ends lost 5 bases and 2 bases, in that order; junction bases with no gene match: 2. The CDR3 DNA is TGTGCCAGCAGCCAGGGACTAGCCTACAATGAGCAGTTCTTC. This sequence encodes CASSQGLAYNEQFF.